This paragraph reports one T cell receptor beta chain. Its antigen is undetermined. The data were taken from a study of Graves' ophthalmopathy and Graves' hyperthyroidism. Overall study context: Peripheral blood was gathered at the point of initial diagnosis, before any treatment started.

CDR1 SGHRS and CDR2 YFSETQ come from the germline V gene. With 5 bases removed from V and 4 bases from J, the gap between germline ends came to 13 bases. This CDR3 has 14 residues. General study findings and limits: Ophthalmopathy progression prediction by the model yielded a sensitivity of 60% to 71% and a specificity of under 85%.

Investigators amplified TCR beta CDR3 regions from RNA transcripts. After a first-round RT-PCR with HTBI primers, a second-round multiplex PCR was run. TCRdb ran MiXCR on the multiplex PCR reads and lists one entry per CDR3 protein. The table records a few hundred thousand distinct CDR3 sequences, about 22% of them present only once. The chain joins TRBV5-1 to TRBJ1-5, with TRBD1 as a possible D gene (5 bases). Sequencing used peripheral blood. The clonotype originates from a woman between 50 and 59 years old with Graves' ophthalmopathy. The CDR3 loop reads CASRRSGGNQPQHF. The CDR3 DNA is TGCGCCAGCAGAAGGTCCGGGGGAAATCAGCCCCAGCATTTT.